The 17 T cell receptor beta chains reported below all come from one sample, sequenced in a study of Ad26.COV2.S vaccination and SARS-CoV-2 variants. Using immunoSEQ multiplex PCR, the repertoire was profiled, and TCRdb retains in-frame clones only, with some absent. The table shows under 550,000 clones, with 85% to 90% occurring only once. The treatment: around 19 received Ad26.COV2.S at low or high dose, single or two shots; 5 received placebo; per-sample allocation not given. Specimens were obtained on day 63 following the first vaccine or placebo injection. The sample in question was peripheral blood, obtained in a trial of Ad26.COV2.S vaccine versus placebo. Receptors originate from a person aged 18-60 years who received the Ad26.COV2.S COVID-19 vaccine or a placebo.

This chain links TRBV4-3 with TRBJ2-2, with 7 bases that match TRBD1. Trimming cost V 5 bases and J 8 bases; bases outside gene matches: 14. The CDR3 has 16 residues. CDR1 LGHNA and CDR2 YSLEER come from the germline V gene. The CDR3 bases are TGCGCCAGCAGCTATAGCCGGGACAGTGTATTGGGGGAGCTGTTTTTT. This translates into CASSYSRDSVLGELFF.

The V call is TRBV5-1, the J call TRBJ2-3; 12 bases map to TRBD2. In germline, CDR1 is SGHRS, CDR2 YFSETQ. Trimming took 6 bases from V and 5 from J; bases not matched to a gene: 4. The CDR3 totals 14 residues. CDR3 amino acids: CASTLGLAGDTQYF. The CDR3 DNA is TGCGCCAGCACCCTGGGACTAGCGGGAGATACGCAGTATTTT.

The chain combines TRBV5-1 with TRBJ2-7; 8 positions match TRBD2. Germline CDR1 SGHRS, CDR2 YFSETQ. CDR3 length: 14 residues. Trimming took 3 bases from V and 1 from J; bases not matched to a gene: 3. The CDR3 region has the DNA TGCGCCAGCAGCTCGGCGGGGGGTTCCTACGAGCAGTACTTC. This gives the protein CASSSAGGSYEQYF.

This chain links TRBV29-1 with TRBJ2-7; tentatively, D is TRBD2 (6 bases). Trimming cost V 6 bases and J 0 bases, with 18 bases left between them. The CDR3 loop spans 15 amino acids. Germline CDR1 and CDR2: SQVTM and ANQGSEA. The CDR3: CSVTAGTLSSYEQYF. The CDR3 coding sequence is TGCAGCGTCACAGCCGGGACTCTGAGCTCCTACGAGCAGTACTTC.

The chain carries TRBV15 and TRBJ1-1; D perhaps matches TRBD1 (5 bases). Germline CDR1 LNHNV, CDR2 YYDKDF (reference sequence). This CDR3 is built from 15 residues. Trimming left V 0 bases short and J 5 bases short, with 13 bases between. Written as DNA, the CDR3 is TGTGCCACCAGCAGAGATAGGAGGGACTCAACTGAAGCTTTCTTT. It is translated as CATSRDRRDSTEAFF.

The V and J genes are TRBV19 and TRBJ2-7; 8 bases map to TRBD1. This CDR3 has 14 residues. J gave up 0 bases and V 7 bases, and 5 bases lay outside the gene matches. The V gene's germline CDR1 is LNHDA and CDR2 SQIVND (reference sequence). DNA for the CDR3: TGTGCCAGTAAAATGGACAGGGACTCCTACGAGCAGTACTTC. Translation gives CASKMDRDSYEQYF.

This clone was counted between two and nine times. This chain uses TRBV5-1 with TRBJ2-7; 7 nucleotides line up with TRBD2. CDR1 is SGHRS, CDR2 YFSETQ, per germline. The CDR3 has 14 amino acids. V shed 5 bases, J shed 2 bases, and the junction held 7 bases outside the gene matches. The CDR3 protein is CASRIAGETYEQYF. The CDR3 nucleotides are TGCGCCAGCAGGATAGCGGGTGAAACCTACGAGCAGTACTTC.

The chain is built from TRBV7-2 and TRBJ2-3; D might be TRBD1 or TRBD2, each matching 5 bases. Trimming stripped 9 bases from V and 6 bases from J, with 25 bases between. The CDR3 is 16 amino acids. The germline gives CDR1 SGHTA, CDR2 FQGNSA. The CDR3, as DNA: TGTGCCAGTTCAATATCAGGGACCGAGGGATTGGATACGCAGTATTTT. Amino acid sequence: CASSISGTEGLDTQYF.

This chain links TRBV28 with TRBJ2-3; tentatively, D is TRBD2 (6 bases). Germline V gene sequence: CDR1 MDHEN, CDR2 SYDVKM. V was cut by 7 bases and J by 2 bases, with 16 bases left in between. The CDR3 runs to 15 residues. The CDR3 loop reads CASTPPGLITDTQYF. The CDR3 DNA reads as TGTGCCAGCACTCCCCCGGGACTCATCACAGATACGCAGTATTTT.

The gene calls are TRBV5-6 and TRBJ2-2; 7 nucleotides agree with TRBD1. The J segment lost 0 bases and the V segment lost 4 bases, leaving 3 bases of the junction unmatched. This CDR3 spans 15 amino acids. Germline CDR1 SGHDT, CDR2 YYEEEE. CDR3 loop: CASSLGTANTGELFF. CDR3 in DNA: TGTGCCAGCAGCCTAGGGACAGCGAACACCGGGGAGCTGTTTTTT.

The chain is built from TRBV27 and TRBJ2-3; TRBD1 aligns across 10 bases. Germline V lookup: CDR1 MNHEY, CDR2 SMNVEV (reference sequence). This CDR3 spans 15 amino acids. Trimming took 7 bases from V and 2 from J; bases not matched to a gene: 6. The CDR3 DNA is TGTGCCAGCAAGGACAGGGGGGACCCCACAGATACGCAGTATTTT. Protein: CASKDRGDPTDTQYF.

The chain combines TRBV5-1 with TRBJ1-6; 8 nucleotides match TRBD1. The CDR3 is 17 residues long. The J segment lost 10 bases and the V segment lost 0 bases, leaving 12 bases of the junction unmatched. Germline CDR1 reads SGHRS; CDR2 reads YFSETQ. This chain's CDR3 is CASSLVYHQGAESPLHF. The DNA of the CDR3 is TGCGCCAGCAGCTTGGTTTACCACCAGGGGGCTGAGTCACCCCTCCACTTT.

The V gene is TRBV6-5, the J gene TRBJ1-2; D possibly corresponds to TRBD1 (5 bases). The CDR3 has 13 amino acids. V was pared by 6 bases and J by 4 bases, with 12 bases between. CDR1 and CDR2 from the germline V gene are MNHEY and SVGAGI. This CDR3 reads CASSLWGGYGYTF. The DNA for the CDR3 is TGTGCCAGCAGCCTTTGGGGGGGCTATGGCTACACCTTC.

This clone was counted between two and nine times. This chain links TRBV6-5 with TRBJ2-3; D is unclear. The V gene lost 7 bases and the J gene lost 5 bases, with 10 bases spanning the gap. The germline V gene encodes CDR1 MNHEY and CDR2 SVGAGI. CDR3 length: 12 residues. The chain's CDR3 is CASNKPEDTQYF. CDR3 bases: TGTGCCAGCAACAAACCCGAAGATACGCAGTATTTT.

This chain uses TRBV15 with TRBJ1-2; TRBD1 matches 8 bases. Germline CDR1 reads LNHNV; CDR2 reads YYDKDF (reference sequence). After removal of 5 bases from V and 4 bases from J, the junction contained 6 bases not matched to a gene. The CDR3 runs to 14 residues. The CDR3 DNA follows: TGTGCCACCAGCCCCCGGACAGGGACCTATGGCTACACCTTC. Translation gives CATSPRTGTYGYTF.

There are many counts of this clone. This sequence joins TRBV2 and TRBJ2-7; D is undetermined. Between the trimmed V and J ends, which lost 5 bases and 7 bases, there was a span of 9 bases. Germline CDR1 and CDR2: SNHLY and FYNNEI. CDR3 size: 11 residues. This CDR3 reads CASSSVVEQYF. The CDR3 DNA sequence: TGTGCCAGCAGTTCAGTTGTAGAGCAGTACTTC.

This sequence joins TRBV13 and TRBJ1-6; possible D gene TRBD1, 5 bases. CDR3 length: 13 residues. V was trimmed by 2 bases and J by 10 bases, leaving 9 bases between them. Germline loops: CDR1 PRHDT, CDR2 FYEKMQ (reference sequence). CDR3: CASSLMRDSPLHF. For the CDR3, the DNA is TGTGCCAGCAGCTTAATGCGGGACTCACCCCTCCACTTT.